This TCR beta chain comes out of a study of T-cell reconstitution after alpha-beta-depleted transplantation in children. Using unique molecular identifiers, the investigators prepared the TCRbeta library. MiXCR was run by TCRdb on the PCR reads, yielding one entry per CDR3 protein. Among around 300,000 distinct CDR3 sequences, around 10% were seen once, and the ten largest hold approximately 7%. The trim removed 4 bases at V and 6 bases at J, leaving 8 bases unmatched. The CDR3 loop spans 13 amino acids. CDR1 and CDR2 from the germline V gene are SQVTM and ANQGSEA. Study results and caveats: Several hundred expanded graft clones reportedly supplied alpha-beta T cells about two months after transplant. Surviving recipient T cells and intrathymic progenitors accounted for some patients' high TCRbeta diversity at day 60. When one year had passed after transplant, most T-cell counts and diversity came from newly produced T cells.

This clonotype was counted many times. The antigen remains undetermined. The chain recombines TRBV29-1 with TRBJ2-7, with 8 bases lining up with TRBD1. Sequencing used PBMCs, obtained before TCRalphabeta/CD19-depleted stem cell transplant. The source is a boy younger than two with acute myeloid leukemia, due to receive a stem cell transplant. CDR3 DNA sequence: TGCAGCGTTGGGACAGGGTTTGAATCCGAGCAGTACTTC. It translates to CSVGTGFESEQYF.